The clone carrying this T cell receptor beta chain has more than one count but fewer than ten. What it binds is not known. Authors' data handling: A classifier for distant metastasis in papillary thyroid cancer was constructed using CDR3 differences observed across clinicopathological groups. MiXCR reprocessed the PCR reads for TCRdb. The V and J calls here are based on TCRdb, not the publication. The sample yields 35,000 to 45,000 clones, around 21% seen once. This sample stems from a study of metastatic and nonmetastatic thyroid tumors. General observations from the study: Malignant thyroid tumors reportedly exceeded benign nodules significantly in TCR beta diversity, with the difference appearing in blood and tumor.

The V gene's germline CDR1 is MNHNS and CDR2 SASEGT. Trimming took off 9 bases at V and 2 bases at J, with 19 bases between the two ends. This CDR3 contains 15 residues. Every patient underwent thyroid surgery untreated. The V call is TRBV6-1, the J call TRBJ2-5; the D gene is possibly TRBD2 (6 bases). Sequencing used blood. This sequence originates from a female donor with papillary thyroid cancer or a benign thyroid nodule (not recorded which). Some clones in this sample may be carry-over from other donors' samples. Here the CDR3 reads CASDPSGLRQETQYF. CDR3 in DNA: TGTGCCAGTGATCCATCGGGACTGAGGCAAGAGACCCAGTACTTC.